The source of this T cell receptor beta chain is a study of T cells after yellow fever vaccination. Study information: Preparation used SMART-Seq v4 Ultra Low Input for the low-cell-number fractions.

Study conclusions and caveats: Overlap between CD4 and CD8 compartments was detected for a small share of clonotypes.

Production of TCR cDNA was by 5'RACE template switching, which also added a universal primer site and UMIs. MiXCR was run by TCRdb on the 5' RACE reads, yielding one entry per CDR3 protein. This sample has about 400,000 distinct CDR3 sequences, with 6.2% found just once. Trimming at V came to 5 bases and at J to 6 bases, leaving 4 bases not matched to a gene. CDR1 and CDR2 (germline): MNHEY, SVGAGI. The CDR3 consists of 12 residues. This clonotype was found a few times. The antigen remains unidentified. The chain is built from TRBV6-5 and TRBJ2-7; 7 nucleotides line up with TRBD1. The sample was PBMCs, taken 5 days after the yellow fever booster vaccination. This clonotype originated in a man aged 25 to 40 who received the YFV17D yellow fever vaccine. The CDR3 is CASSKTGIEQYF. CDR3 bases: TGTGCCAGCAGTAAGACAGGGATCGAGCAGTACTTC.